This TCR beta chain comes out of a study of OX40 agonist ivuxolimab in advanced cancers. Study-level information: Averaging about 60 years in age, with a range of about 23 to 80, the cohort was approximately 83% male.

CDR1 is LNHNV and CDR2 is YYDKDF in the germline V gene (reference sequence). This CDR3 has 14 amino acids. The study's findings and limits: CD8+ T cells averaged more expanded clones than CD4+. Circulating CD4+ and CD8+ T cells showed clonal expansion by week 6 at 0.1 to 3.0 mg/kg.

Produced via immunoSEQ multiplex PCR; TCRdb's table is partial and in-frame only. The sample consists of about 47,000 clones, around 84% of them appearing once. Autoimmune disease history or systemic immunosuppression disqualified patients. As regards this clone: Its antigen remains unidentified.

Specimen: CD4+ or CD8+ T cells sorted from blood, collected in a trial of the OX40 agonist ivuxolimab. The chain is built from TRBV15 and TRBJ2-5; tentative D call: TRBD2 (5 bases). The J call could be wrong; TRBJ2-7 is a better fit for the DNA end. The clonotype comes from an adult with an advanced solid tumor such as melanoma, head and neck, liver or kidney cancer. The CDR3 DNA follows: TGTGCCACCAGCAGAGATCGGGGTCCCTACGAGCAGTACTTC. Translated, it gives CATSRDRGPYEQYF.